These 29 T cell receptor beta chains were sequenced from one sample in a study of cytomegalovirus exposure and HLA in healthy donors. The PCR was carried out with 60 Vbeta primers and 13 Jbeta primers. The data were produced by immunoSEQ multiplex PCR, yet TCRdb's version contains in-frame clones alone and is incomplete. The repertoire holds under 55,000 clones, with 73% as singletons. Sequenced sample: PBMCs. The receptor source for this set is a young man in good health and CMV-seronegative.

CDR3 amino acids: CASSLGGSSYNEQFF. CDR3 in DNA: TGTGCCAGCAGCTTGGGGGGCAGCTCCTACAATGAGCAGTTCTTC. The chain recombines TRBV5-4 with TRBJ2-1, with D possibly being TRBD1 (5 bases). V shed 0 bases and J shed 0 bases, with 7 bases lying between them. Germline assignment: CDR1 SGHNT and CDR2 YYREEE (reference sequence). This CDR3 is built from 15 residues.

The rearrangement uses TRBV7-2 and TRBJ2-7; a possible D gene is TRBD1 (6 bases). This CDR3 is built from 13 residues. V was trimmed by 1 base and J by 4 bases, leaving 8 bases between them. Germline V gene data show CDR1 as SGHTA and CDR2 as FQGNSA. In DNA form, the CDR3 reads TGTGCCAGCAGCTTAGACAGGGTTTACGAGCAGTACTTC. This sequence encodes CASSLDRVYEQYF.

The chain couples TRBV7-9 to TRBJ2-7; weak D call: TRBD1 (6 bases). The V end lost 5 bases, the J end lost 6 bases, and 11 bases lay between the germline ends. The CDR3 loop spans 12 amino acids. Germline assignment: CDR1 SEHNR and CDR2 FQNEAQ (reference sequence). CDR3 DNA: TGTGCCAGCAGCCGAGGGGGACGCGAGCAGTACTTC. Amino acid sequence: CASSRGGREQYF.

The V and J genes are TRBV7-3 and TRBJ1-5; 7 bases map to TRBD1. The V gene's germline CDR1 is SGHTA and CDR2 FQGTGA. Trimming cost V 5 bases and J 6 bases; bases outside gene matches: 7. The CDR3 runs to 14 residues. The CDR3 spells CASSPTGPPQPQHF. DNA of the CDR3: TGTGCCAGCAGCCCGACAGGGCCTCCTCAGCCCCAGCATTTT.

This clone appeared a single time. The rearrangement uses TRBV5-1 and TRBJ2-1, with D possibly TRBD2 on 5 matching bases. Trimming stripped 2 bases from V and 7 bases from J, with 10 bases between. This CDR3 spans 13 amino acids. The V gene's germline CDR1 is SGHRS and CDR2 YFSETQ. The CDR3 reads CASSFSTRNEQFF. CDR3 coding DNA: TGCGCCAGCAGCTTCTCTACTAGGAATGAGCAGTTCTTC.

V usage is TRBV6-6 and J usage is TRBJ2-7; 8 bases align to TRBD1. Germline CDR1 MNHNY, CDR2 SVGAGI (reference sequence). The CDR3 is made up of 13 amino acids. The ends lost 7 bases at V and 2 bases at J; junction bases unmatched: 4. CDR3 in DNA: TGTGCCAGCATAGAGACAGGGGCCTACGAGCAGTACTTC. As protein: CASIETGAYEQYF.

The table lists this clone with a count of one. The genes are TRBV29-1 and TRBJ2-3; TRBD2 might be the D (6 bases). Germline CDR1 SQVTM, CDR2 ANQGSEA. The CDR3 contains 15 residues. The V end lost 6 bases, the J end lost 2 bases, and 18 bases lay between the germline ends. The CDR3 protein is CSVTSSAALTDTQYF. The CDR3 DNA is TGCAGCGTGACCTCTAGCGCCGCCCTCACAGATACGCAGTATTTT.

The chain uses TRBV19 and TRBJ2-6, with unresolved D. The V gene lost 5 bases and the J gene lost 0 bases, with 5 bases spanning the gap. Germline CDR1 LNHDA, CDR2 SQIVND (reference sequence). The CDR3 has 14 residues. Here the CDR3 DNA reads TGTGCCAGTAGTGGTAGCTCTGGGGCCAACGTCCTGACTTTC. It translates to CASSGSSGANVLTF.

The chain uses TRBV5-6 and TRBJ1-1; D not resolved. The CDR3 spans 13 residues. In germline, CDR1 is SGHDT, CDR2 YYEEEE. V lost 0 bases and J lost 3, with 6 bases in between. The CDR3 DNA is TGTGCCAGCAGCTTGGCGGACTACACTGAAGCTTTCTTT. Its translation: CASSLADYTEAFF.

The J gene is TRBJ2-3, the V gene TRBV2, with 7 bases aligning to TRBD2. The CDR3 length is 15 residues. With 3 bases clipped from V and 2 bases from J, the junction kept 5 bases outside the gene matches. Germline CDR1 and CDR2: SNHLY and FYNNEI. CDR3: CASSDILAVTDTQYF. CDR3 nucleotides: TGTGCCAGCAGTGACATTCTAGCGGTCACAGATACGCAGTATTTT.

The chain employs TRBV5-4 and TRBJ1-1; D may be TRBD1 (6 bases). Germline values: CDR1 SGHNT, CDR2 YYREEE (reference sequence). The CDR3 is 14 amino acids. V was cut by 3 bases and J by 1 base, with 10 bases left in between. This CDR3 is CASSYGQQNTEAFF. CDR3 coding DNA: TGTGCCAGCAGCTACGGACAGCAGAACACTGAAGCTTTCTTT.

V usage is TRBV30 and J usage is TRBJ1-5; no reliable D call. Germline CDR1 reads GTSNPN; CDR2 reads SVGIG (reference sequence). The CDR3 runs 13 residues. The V end was cut by 0 bases, the J end by 1 base, with 4 bases between. CDR3 residues: CAWSVSSNQPQHF. CDR3 sequence (DNA): TGTGCCTGGAGTGTTAGCAGCAATCAGCCCCAGCATTTT.

The V call is TRBV5-4, the J call TRBJ2-5; TRBD1 matches 8 bases. From germline, CDR1 is SGHNT and CDR2 YYREEE (reference sequence). CDR3 length: 15 residues. Losses at the gene ends were 8 bases for V and 1 base for J; bases not matched to a gene: 10. The CDR3 sequence: CASGEQGVGQETQYF. In DNA form, the CDR3 reads TGTGCCAGTGGGGAACAGGGGGTAGGCCAAGAGACCCAGTACTTC. Supplemented by reference TRBV5-4 and TRBJ2-5, the full variable domain reads ETGVTQSPTHLIKTRGQQVTLRCSSQSGHNTVSWYQQALGQGPQFIFQYYREEENGRGNFPPRFSGLQFPNYSSELNVNALELDDSALYLCASGEQGVGQETQYFGPGTRLLVL.

The rearrangement joins TRBV19 to TRBJ1-5; no clear D gene. The CDR3 is 12 amino acids. Trimming shortened V by 7 bases and J by 4 bases, and 8 bases separated the two germline ends. Germline CDR1 and CDR2: LNHDA and SQIVND (reference sequence). The CDR3 nucleotides read TGTGCCAGTATGTGGCCTAATCAGCCCCAGCATTTT. It is translated as CASMWPNQPQHF.

This rearrangement joins TRBV2 to TRBJ1-2, with a possible D match to TRBD1 (5 bases). Trimming removed 5 bases from V and 5 bases from J, with 6 bases in between. Germline V gene lookup returns CDR1 SNHLY and CDR2 FYNNEI. This CDR3 is 11 amino acids long. DNA for the CDR3: TGTGCCAGCAGTTCAGGGTATGGCTACACCTTC. Encoded protein: CASSSGYGYTF.

The sample holds one count of this clone. The chain is built from TRBV28 and TRBJ1-5, with TRBD1 identical over 8 bases. The germline V gene has CDR1 MDHEN and CDR2 SYDVKM. Trimming cost V 6 bases and J 0 bases; bases outside gene matches: 19. The CDR3 is 20 residues long. The CDR3 spells CASSFPPPDRVTYSNQPQHF. DNA for the CDR3: TGTGCCAGCAGCTTCCCTCCACCGGACAGGGTTACCTATAGCAATCAGCCCCAGCATTTT.

As to this clone: One end of the junction fails to match germline, which may point to a read error. J is TRBJ1-1 and V is TRBV6-5, with D maybe TRBD1 (6 bases). CDR1 MNHEY and CDR2 SVGAGI come from the germline V gene. This CDR3 spans 14 amino acids. This CDR3 is CASSDSGAGAEAFF. The CDR3 nucleotides read TGTGCCAGCAGTGACTCAGGGGCTGGGGCTGAAGCTTTCTTT.

The chain joins TRBV6-1 to TRBJ2-2; 7 bases match TRBD1. The CDR3 totals 15 residues. The V segment lost 6 bases and the J segment 0 bases; nucleotides outside the gene matches: 4. CDR1 and CDR2 from the germline V gene are MNHNS and SASEGT. The CDR3 DNA is TGTGCCAGCAGGAGACAGGGAACGAACACCGGGGAGCTGTTTTTT. It translates to CASRRQGTNTGELFF.

This clone was seen a handful of times. The rearrangement uses TRBV27 and TRBJ1-6; a weak D match, TRBD1 (6 bases). Germline V CDR1 and CDR2: MNHEY, SMNVEV (reference sequence). The CDR3 loop spans 13 amino acids. Trimming cost V 5 bases and J 7 bases, with 9 bases left between them. DNA for the CDR3: TGTGCCAGCAGTGTGGACAGAAATTCACCCCTCCACTTT. Translating it yields CASSVDRNSPLHF.

This sequence joins TRBV30 and TRBJ1-5, with TRBD1 matching over 11 bases. CDR1 is GTSNPN and CDR2 is SVGIG in the germline V gene (reference sequence). V lost 3 bases, J lost 5 bases, and 3 bases stayed unmatched. The CDR3 is made up of 14 amino acids. CDR3 DNA: TGTGCCTGGAGGAGGACAGGGGGCGATCAGCCCCAGCATTTT. It translates to CAWRRTGGDQPQHF.

The chain carries TRBV7-9 and TRBJ2-7; 11 bases agree with TRBD2. Germline V CDR1 and CDR2: SEHNR, FQNEAQ (reference sequence). This CDR3 region has 15 residues. With V trimmed by 6 bases and J by 0 bases, 4 bases remained unmatched. Written as DNA, the CDR3 is TGTGCCAGCAGTGATACTAGCGGGAGCTCCTACGAGCAGTACTTC. This codes for CASSDTSGSSYEQYF.

This chain uses TRBV19 with TRBJ1-1; TRBD1 matches at 7 bases. This CDR3 has 13 amino acids. V lost 5 bases to trimming and J lost 6 bases; unmatched junction nucleotides: 6. Germline-derived CDR1 and CDR2 are LNHDA and SQIVND (reference sequence). The chain's CDR3 is CASSPGQVAEAFF. Here the CDR3 DNA reads TGTGCCAGTAGTCCAGGACAGGTCGCTGAAGCTTTCTTT.

The CDR3 loop reads CASSRIELGGNTGELFF. The CDR3 DNA sequence: TGTGCCAGCAGCCGTATAGAGCTGGGGGGGAACACCGGGGAGCTGTTTTTT. The chain links TRBV4-2 to TRBJ2-2; D possibly corresponds to TRBD2 (6 bases). Per germline, CDR1 LGHNA and CDR2 YNFKEQ. V lost 4 bases and J lost 1, with 16 bases in between. This CDR3 region has 17 residues.

This rearrangement joins TRBV2 to TRBJ2-1; 7 positions match TRBD2. CDR3 length: 15 residues. Germline CDR1 is SNHLY and CDR2 is FYNNEI. V was clipped by 3 bases and J by 8 bases; unmatched bases: 10. The chain's CDR3 is CASSDEGGSGDEQFF. The CDR3 DNA reads TGTGCCAGCAGTGACGAAGGCGGGAGTGGGGATGAGCAGTTCTTC.

This chain uses TRBV9 with TRBJ2-3; 8 nucleotides align to TRBD2. V gave up 0 bases and J gave up 0 bases; unmatched junction bases: 3. This CDR3 has 16 amino acids. The germline gives CDR1 SGDLS, CDR2 YYNGEE. CDR3 nucleotides: TGTGCCAGCAGCGTAGTCCCTAGCGGGAGCACAGATACGCAGTATTTT. It yields the protein CASSVVPSGSTDTQYF.

The gene calls are TRBV25-1 and TRBJ2-1, with D tentatively TRBD1 (6 bases). Germline V gene sequence: CDR1 MGHDK, CDR2 SYGVNS. V lost 4 bases and J 0 bases, leaving 13 bases between the germline ends. The CDR3 is 16 amino acids. CDR3 residues: CASSGRNRDSYNEQFF. In nucleotides, the CDR3 is TGTGCCAGCAGTGGGCGGAACAGGGACTCCTACAATGAGCAGTTCTTC.

This sequence joins TRBV4-1 and TRBJ1-4; 7 positions agree with TRBD1. CDR1 and CDR2 (germline): MGHRA, YSYEKL. The CDR3 loop spans 15 amino acids. With 4 bases clipped from V and 8 bases from J, the junction kept 10 bases outside the gene matches. This CDR3 is CASSRPDRAHEKLFF. DNA of the CDR3: TGCGCCAGCAGCCGACCCGACAGGGCCCACGAAAAACTGTTTTTT.

The rearrangement links TRBV5-4 to TRBJ2-7; D not resolved. Trimming removed 4 bases from V and 5 bases from J, with 16 bases in between. Germline CDR1 reads SGHNT; CDR2 reads YYREEE (reference sequence). The CDR3 runs 14 residues. The CDR3 DNA reads TGTGCCAGCAGCCAGCCCTCCCAGGCGAACGAGCAGTACTTC. It codes for CASSQPSQANEQYF.

The V and J genes are TRBV5-1 and TRBJ1-2, with D tentatively TRBD1 (5 bases). Germline CDR1 and CDR2: SGHRS and YFSETQ. This CDR3 contains 15 residues. V lost 4 bases, J lost 4 bases, and 17 bases lay in between. CDR3 nucleotides: TGCGCCAGCAGCCCGACAGTCCCCGGCGTCTATGGCTACACCTTC. As protein: CASSPTVPGVYGYTF.